This entry lists 25 T cell receptor beta chains sequenced from one sample in a study of T cell responses to AZD1222 COVID-19 vaccine. Produced via immunoSEQ multiplex PCR; TCRdb's table is partial and in-frame only. The data contain about 150,000 clones, approximately 88% of them singletons. This specimen was peripheral blood, taken on day 0 of AZD1222 vaccination. These receptor sequences come from an adult in good health.

This rearrangement joins TRBV7-9 to TRBJ1-3; unclear D gene. The CDR3 loop spans 14 amino acids. The germline V gene encodes CDR1 SEHNR and CDR2 FQNEAQ (reference sequence). The V end lost 1 base, the J end lost 2 bases, and 6 bases lay between the germline ends. CDR3 region: CASSLGTPGNTIYF. The DNA of the CDR3 is TGTGCCAGCAGCTTAGGGACTCCTGGAAACACCATATATTTT. The full variable domain, rest sourced from reference TRBV7-9 and TRBJ1-3, is DTGVSQNPRHKITKRGQNVTFRCDPISEHNRLYWYRQTLGQGPEFLTYFQNEAQLEKSRLLSDRFSAERPKGSFSTLEIQRTEQGDSAMYLCASSLGTPGNTIYFGEGSWLTVV.

This chain uses TRBV9 with TRBJ1-3; the match to TRBD1 covers 7 bases. The V segment lost 3 bases and the J segment 3 bases; nucleotides outside the gene matches: 6. There are 15 residues in the CDR3. Germline V gene lookup returns CDR1 SGDLS and CDR2 YYNGEE. The CDR3: CASSADRASGNTIYF. The CDR3 region has the DNA TGTGCCAGCAGCGCCGACAGGGCTAGTGGAAACACCATATATTTT.

The chain has TRBV9 and TRBJ1-3; 8 bases match TRBD1. The germline V gene has CDR1 SGDLS and CDR2 YYNGEE. The V gene end was trimmed by 1 base and the J gene end by 8 bases; junction bases not matched to a gene: 8. This CDR3 contains 15 residues. CDR3 in amino acids: CASSVLGQGGHTIYF. For the CDR3, the DNA is TGTGCCAGCAGCGTACTAGGACAGGGAGGTCACACCATATATTTT.

The chain carries TRBV6-2 or TRBV6-3 and TRBJ2-1, with TRBD1 matching 7 bases. With V trimmed by 6 bases and J by 6 bases, 8 bases remained unmatched. The CDR3 runs 14 residues. Germline loops: CDR1 MNHEY, CDR2 SVGEGT. The CDR3 protein is CASSPIYRGNEQFF. The CDR3 DNA is TGTGCCAGCAGCCCAATATACAGGGGCAATGAGCAGTTCTTC.

The J gene is TRBJ2-1, the V gene TRBV6-5; TRBD1 or TRBD2 may be the D gene (5 bases each). Trimming took 0 bases from V and 0 from J, leaving 9 bases between them. The CDR3 spans 16 residues. Germline CDR1 MNHEY, CDR2 SVGAGI. CDR3 DNA: TGTGCCAGCAGTTACTCGGGACGGAGCTCCTACAATGAGCAGTTCTTC. Translating gives CASSYSGRSSYNEQFF.

This chain uses TRBV5-1 with TRBJ2-7; possibly TRBD2 for D (5 bases). The CDR3 is 17 amino acids. Deletions cut 1 base from V and 4 bases from J, with 21 bases between. Germline-derived CDR1 and CDR2 are SGHRS and YFSETQ. This chain's CDR3 is CASSLLPGRAVVYEQYF. The CDR3, as DNA: TGCGCCAGCAGCTTGCTTCCGGGTCGAGCGGTGGTATACGAGCAGTACTTC.

The V and J genes are TRBV6-5 and TRBJ1-5, with 12 bases matching TRBD1. This CDR3 is 15 amino acids long. The ends lost 6 bases at V and 5 bases at J; junction bases unmatched: 5. Germline V gene data show CDR1 as MNHEY and CDR2 as SVGAGI. CDR3 nucleotide sequence: TGTGCCAGCAGACCCCGGGACAGGGGGCATCAGCCCCAGCATTTT. This codes for CASRPRDRGHQPQHF.

The J gene is TRBJ2-3, the V gene TRBV7-2; D gene uncertain. The V gene lost 4 bases and the J gene lost 1 base, with 12 bases spanning the gap. CDR1 and CDR2 (germline): SGHTA, FQGNSA. CDR3 size: 15 residues. The CDR3 here is CASSSNAVGTDTQYF. The CDR3 nucleotides are TGTGCCAGCAGCTCGAATGCCGTGGGCACAGATACGCAGTATTTT.

This chain links TRBV10-3 with TRBJ2-7; TRBD1 matches 10 bases. Per the germline V gene, CDR1 is ENHRY and CDR2 is SYGVKD. CDR3 size: 13 residues. With 9 bases clipped from V and 5 bases from J, the junction kept 7 bases outside the gene matches. CDR3 sequence reads: CAISGTGVHEQYF. In DNA form, the CDR3 reads TGTGCCATATCCGGGACAGGGGTCCACGAGCAGTACTTC.

In its sample, this clone was seen a few times. This sequence joins TRBV21-1 and TRBJ1-1; TRBD1, the table's D call, was not compared with the DNA. TRBV21-1 is annotated as a pseudogene. The CDR3 sequence is 16 residues long. Here the CDR3 reads CASVSTVEFVNTEAFF. The CDR3 DNA sequence: TGTGCCAGCGTCTCGACAGTGGAGTTTGTGAACACTGAAGCTTTCTTT.

This chain connects TRBV6-5 to TRBJ1-1, with D perhaps TRBD1 (5 bases). With 5 bases removed from V and 5 bases from J, the gap between germline ends came to 9 bases. Germline CDR1 is MNHEY and CDR2 is SVGAGI. The CDR3 runs 12 residues. Written as DNA, the CDR3 is TGTGCCAGCAGTCGCGGGGGAACTGAAGCTTTCTTT. It codes for CASSRGGTEAFF.

This clone showed up just once. V is TRBV19 and J is TRBJ1-2; D is perhaps TRBD1 (6 bases). There are 13 residues in the CDR3. The V and J ends lost 7 bases and 4 bases respectively, with 13 bases between them. The germline CDR1 and CDR2 sequences are LNHDA and SQIVND (reference sequence). CDR3 DNA sequence: TGTGCCAGTAACGAGGCCAGGGGCTATGGCTACACCTTC. Protein: CASNEARGYGYTF.

The chain links TRBV4-3 to TRBJ1-6; TRBD1 might be the D (5 bases). Germline V gene lookup returns CDR1 LGHNA and CDR2 YSLEER. Between the trimmed V and J ends, which lost 2 bases and 7 bases, there was a span of 12 bases. CDR3 length: 15 amino acids. The CDR3 reads CASSQQGVGNSPLHF. The CDR3 DNA reads as TGCGCCAGCAGCCAACAGGGAGTGGGAAATTCACCCCTCCACTTT.

The chain uses TRBV28 and TRBJ1-1; 7 bases fit TRBD1. The germline V gene has CDR1 MDHEN and CDR2 SYDVKM. The CDR3 consists of 16 residues. J lost 1 base, V lost 5 bases, and 10 bases had no gene match. The CDR3 is CASSPTTGVRNTEAFF. The CDR3 nucleotides read TGTGCCAGCAGTCCGACCACAGGGGTGAGGAACACTGAAGCTTTCTTT.

This clone has a single count. This chain joins TRBV4-2 and TRBJ2-1; 13 positions agree with TRBD2. The V and J ends lost 5 bases and 3 bases, in that order; junction bases with no gene match: 13. The germline V gene has CDR1 LGHNA and CDR2 YNFKEQ. This CDR3 region has 19 residues. CDR3 bases: TGTGCCAGCAGCTCTCGGACTAGCGGGGGTTTTCCCTTCTACAATGAGCAGTTCTTC. Translating gives CASSSRTSGGFPFYNEQFF.

V gene TRBV4-3 combines with J gene TRBJ1-4, with D possibly matching TRBD1 (5 bases). Germline CDR1 reads LGHNA; CDR2 reads YSLEER. This CDR3 contains 16 residues. Deletions cut 3 bases from V and 4 bases from J, with 15 bases between. In DNA, the CDR3 is TGCGCCAGCAGCCAGGGACCGGGACGGATTAATGAAAAACTGTTTTTT. Protein product: CASSQGPGRINEKLFF.

This clone was detected once. The chain joins TRBV9 to TRBJ2-3; the match to TRBD2 covers 7 bases. Unmatched junction bases numbered 5, after V lost 0 bases and J lost 7 bases. Germline CDR1 is SGDLS and CDR2 is YYNGEE. The CDR3 consists of 14 residues. Written as DNA, the CDR3 is TGTGCCAGCAGCGTAGGATGGACTAGTAATACGCAGTATTTT. Protein product: CASSVGWTSNTQYF.

The gene calls are TRBV29-1 and TRBJ2-3, with 8 positions matching TRBD1. Germline CDR1 is SQVTM and CDR2 is ANQGSEA. J gave up 2 bases and V 6 bases, and 4 bases lay outside the gene matches. The CDR3 contains 13 residues. The CDR3 DNA sequence: TGCAGCGTCCGGACAGGGAACACAGATACGCAGTATTTT. This sequence encodes CSVRTGNTDTQYF.

This rearrangement joins TRBV28 to TRBJ1-2; the match to TRBD1 covers 7 bases. The CDR3 contains 14 residues. Germline V CDR1 and CDR2: MDHEN, SYDVKM. The V and J ends lost 7 bases and 0 bases, in that order; junction bases with no gene match: 5. Written as DNA, the CDR3 is TGTGCCAGCACCCAGGGGGGGGCTAACTATGGCTACACCTTC. This gives the protein CASTQGGANYGYTF.

J is TRBJ1-3 and V is TRBV11-3; D unresolved. Trimming removed 4 bases from V and 8 bases from J, with 15 bases in between. The CDR3 consists of 14 residues. Germline loops: CDR1 SGHNT, CDR2 YENEEA. CDR3 loop: CASSSGPSADTIYF. Written as DNA, the CDR3 is TGTGCCAGCAGCTCCGGGCCCTCGGCGGACACCATATATTTT. The variable domain in full, with the rest retrieved from reference TRBV11-3 and TRBJ1-3, is EAGVVQSPRYKIIEKKQPVAFWCNPISGHNTLYWYLQNLGQGPELLIRYENEEAVDDSQLPKDRFSAERLKGVDSTLKIQPAELGDSAVYLCASSSGPSADTIYFGEGSWLTVV.

The V and J genes are TRBV4-1 and TRBJ2-1, with TRBD2 matching 11 bases. Germline loops: CDR1 MGHRA, CDR2 YSYEKL. This CDR3 has 20 residues. Germline trimming cut 0 bases from V and 6 bases from J; bases unmatched to any gene: 16. The CDR3 DNA sequence: TGCGCCAGCAGCCAAGATCTGGCCTCTAGCGGGGGGCCTCACGGCAATGAGCAGTTCTTC. It is translated as CASSQDLASSGGPHGNEQFF.

The chain combines TRBV9 with TRBJ1-2; 10 nucleotides align to TRBD1. This CDR3 comprises 16 residues. The V segment lost 3 bases and the J segment 1 base; nucleotides outside the gene matches: 6. From germline, CDR1 is SGDLS and CDR2 YYNGEE. The CDR3 spells CASSARDRGHNYGYTF. The CDR3, as DNA: TGTGCCAGCAGCGCGCGTGACAGGGGGCATAACTATGGCTACACCTTC.

CDR3 sequence reads: CASSFKQGEKLFF. The CDR3 DNA reads as TGTGCCAGCAGTTTTAAACAGGGGGAAAAACTGTTTTTT. The chain joins TRBV27 to TRBJ1-4; 7 bases fit TRBD1. The junction had 3 bases not matched to a gene; V was cut back by 3 bases and J by 8 bases. Per germline, CDR1 MNHEY and CDR2 SMNVEV (reference sequence). This CDR3 contains 13 residues.

V gene TRBV6-5 combines with J gene TRBJ1-2; perhaps TRBD1 as D (6 bases). The CDR3 totals 14 residues. V gave up 10 bases and J gave up 8 bases, with 23 bases separating them. CDR1 and CDR2 from the germline V gene are MNHEY and SVGAGI. The CDR3 is CATLRGGAVVGYTF. For the CDR3, the DNA is TGTGCCACCTTGAGGGGGGGAGCCGTAGTGGGCTACACCTTC.

The CDR3, as DNA: TGTGCCAGCAGCTTAGCCGGGTCCGATGGCTACACCTTC. This gives the protein CASSLAGSDGYTF. The chain links TRBV11-2 to TRBJ1-2; D ambiguous. This CDR3 has 13 residues. V lost 1 base, J lost 6 bases, and 9 bases lay in between. Germline assignment: CDR1 SGHAT and CDR2 FQNNGV.